The next 16 T cell receptor beta chains were all read from a single sample in a study of blood T cells in healthy people across ages (dated by TCRdb to between 2014 and 2016). The method was 5' RACE. The run used an Illumina HiSeq 2500. A second about 7 to 12 cycle PCR used a sample-barcoded 5' primer and a J-beta primer mix. Clones were called with MiXCR by TCRdb after fastp trimmed the public reads at Q25, and only in-frame beta chains were retained. Rows are combined by CDR3 protein, so each entry shows the most common genes and DNA. This sample has 450,000 to 700,000 distinct CDR3 sequences in its table, and roughly 29% of those were observed once. Roughly 20% of the sample is held by the ten biggest clonotypes. The sample comprised blood. All receptors come from a woman in her seventies in good health.

The chain employs TRBV5-1 and TRBJ2-7, with 8 nucleotides matching TRBD2. Germline CDR1 SGHRS, CDR2 YFSETQ. The CDR3 contains 14 residues. Losses at the gene ends were 4 bases for V and 4 bases for J; bases not matched to a gene: 7. For the CDR3, the DNA is TGCGCCAGCAGCCCCTCCGGGGGGGAGTACGAGCAGTACTTC. Its translation is CASSPSGGEYEQYF.

This clonotype was counted only a few times. The J gene is TRBJ2-6, the V gene TRBV6-4; D perhaps matches TRBD2 (5 bases). The CDR3 sequence is 17 residues long. Trimming took 2 bases from V and 2 from J, leaving 13 bases between them. The germline V gene has CDR1 MRHNA and CDR2 SNTAGT. This CDR3 is CASSDGGSEAGANVLTF. The CDR3 DNA reads as TGTGCCAGCAGTGACGGAGGTAGCGAGGCTGGGGCCAACGTCCTGACTTTC.

On this clonotype itself: An end of the junction differs from the germline gene, which may be a read error. The chain links TRBV29-1 to TRBJ2-3; a weak D match, TRBD2 (6 bases). The CDR3 sequence is 12 residues long. The germline V gene encodes CDR1 SQVTM and CDR2 ANQGSEA. CDR3 in DNA: TGCGGCGTTGACCGGGAGCCAGATACGCAGTATTTT. Residues: CGVDREPDTQYF.

The rearrangement joins TRBV2 to TRBJ2-5, with 7 bases matching TRBD1. CDR1 is SNHLY and CDR2 is FYNNEI in the germline V gene. The CDR3 length is 15 residues. Trimming cost V 6 bases and J 5 bases; bases outside gene matches: 12. CDR3 nucleotide sequence: TGTGCCAGCAGGAAACAGGGGAAGGGGGTCGAGACCCAGTACTTC. Its translation is CASRKQGKGVETQYF.

The rearrangement joins TRBV7-9 to TRBJ1-1, with D unclear. This CDR3 spans 12 amino acids. The germline gives CDR1 SEHNR, CDR2 FQNEAQ (reference sequence). Trimming pared 5 bases from V and 5 bases from J, leaving 9 bases between. The DNA of the CDR3 is TGTGCCAGCAGCCCTGCGTATACTGAAGCTTTCTTT. Translating it yields CASSPAYTEAFF.

This clonotype was counted between two and nine times. One end of the junction does not line up with germline, which may come from a read error. CDR3 nucleotide sequence: TGCGCCAACAGCTTGCTGGGACAGGGATTGCACAATGAGCAGTTCTTC. Amino acids: CANSLLGQGLHNEQFF. The gene calls are TRBV5-1 and TRBJ2-1, with TRBD1 matching 9 bases. The CDR3 runs 16 residues. Germline V gene data show CDR1 as SGHRS and CDR2 as YFSETQ.

The CDR3 DNA is TGTGCCTGGAGTCTCGCAGATACGCAGTATTTT. Protein product: CAWSLADTQYF. The chain couples TRBV30 to TRBJ2-3, with D hard to call. This CDR3 contains 11 residues. V lost 2 bases to trimming and J lost 4 bases, with 4 bases between them. Germline V gene lookup returns CDR1 GTSNPN and CDR2 SVGIG (reference sequence).

This clonotype was picked up a small number of times. This chain joins TRBV20-1 and TRBJ2-7; TRBD1 is a possible D gene (6 bases). V gave up 6 bases and J gave up 5 bases, with 20 bases separating them. The germline CDR1 and CDR2 sequences are DFQATT and SNEGSKA (reference sequence). The CDR3 sequence is 14 residues long. For the CDR3, the DNA is TGCAGTGCACAAATCCTAATAGGGGGAGACGAGCAGTACTTC. Translated, it gives CSAQILIGGDEQYF.

This clonotype has ten or more counts. The chain combines TRBV7-3 with TRBJ2-2, with 13 bases matching TRBD2. Losses at the gene ends were 3 bases for V and 5 bases for J; bases not matched to a gene: 0. CDR1 and CDR2 (germline): SGHTA, FQGTGA. This CDR3 is built from 15 residues. The CDR3 sequence is CASSLGLAGTGELFF. The DNA of the CDR3 is TGTGCCAGCAGCTTGGGACTAGCGGGGACCGGGGAGCTGTTTTTT.

The chain links TRBV29-1 to TRBJ2-3; D is uncertain. This CDR3 is built from 14 residues. V lost 4 bases, J lost 0 bases, and 11 bases lay in between. Germline V gene sequence: CDR1 SQVTM, CDR2 ANQGSEA. The CDR3 sequence: CSVVGISSTDTQYF. DNA for the CDR3: TGCAGCGTTGTAGGGATATCTAGCACAGATACGCAGTATTTT.

The rearrangement uses TRBV5-5 and TRBJ1-1; 11 nucleotides match TRBD1. V lost 2 bases, J lost 1 base, and 7 bases stayed unmatched. Germline CDR1 SGHKS, CDR2 YYEKEE (reference sequence). The CDR3 consists of 17 residues. CDR3 bases: TGTGCCAGCAGCTTAAGGGACAGGGGGACCCCGAACACTGAAGCTTTCTTT. Its translation: CASSLRDRGTPNTEAFF.

The gene calls are TRBV20-1 and TRBJ1-2; D unclear. Per the germline V gene, CDR1 is DFQATT and CDR2 is SNEGSKA (reference sequence). The CDR3 spans 14 residues. The V end lost 5 bases, the J end lost 3 bases, and 16 bases lay between the germline ends. The CDR3 DNA is TGCAGTGCTCAAAGGCGGCGAGGAGACTATGGCTACACCTTC. Translating it yields CSAQRRRGDYGYTF.

This clonotype has a handful of counts. V is TRBV14 and J is TRBJ2-7; no definite D call. Trimming took off 5 bases at V and 1 base at J, with 12 bases between the two ends. The CDR3 extends over 14 amino acids. The germline V gene has CDR1 SGHDN and CDR2 FVKESK. DNA of the CDR3: TGTGCCAGCAGCGTAAGGGCCCCATCCTACGAGCAGTACTTC. Translation: CASSVRAPSYEQYF.

The genes are TRBV6-2 or TRBV6-3 and TRBJ2-2; 9 bases fit TRBD2. The CDR3 contains 15 residues. CDR1 and CDR2 from the germline V gene are MNHEY and SVGEGT. J lost 8 bases, V lost 6 bases, and 10 bases had no gene match. The CDR3 bases are TGTGCCAGCAGAGAGAGCGGGGGGAGCGGTGGGGAGCTGTTTTTT. It specifies CASRESGGSGGELFF.

V is TRBV4-3 and J is TRBJ2-7; 7 nucleotides match TRBD1. This CDR3 region has 16 residues. V lost 0 bases and J lost 4; bases outside the gene matches: 9. Germline V gene data show CDR1 as LGHNA and CDR2 as YSLEER. As DNA, the CDR3 is TGCGCCAGCAGCCAAGATCTGGCAGGGGGTGAATACGAGCAGTACTTC. Its translation: CASSQDLAGGEYEQYF.

Comment on this clonotype: Relative to the germline gene, one junction end is altered; a read error may explain this. The chain joins TRBV7-2 to TRBJ1-6; D is uncertain. The germline gives CDR1 SGHTA, CDR2 FQGNSA. The length of the CDR3 is 13 residues. CDR3 sequence reads: CASSLSKDSPLHF. CDR3 nucleotides: TGTGCCAGCAGCTTAAGCAAGGATTCACCCCTCCATTTT.